This is a list of T cell receptor beta chains from one sample in a study of blood T cells in healthy people across ages. TCRdb itself ran the 5' RACE reads through MiXCR, one entry per CDR3 protein. Of around 1,000,000 distinct CDR3 sequences listed, around two fifths are singletons. The sample was blood. These receptors came from a man younger than 30 in good health. The CDR3 runs from the conserved cysteine through the conserved F or W. The D gene is left open where the match is weak. Clone size is stated in some rows and not others, as once, few, many or a class when expanded.

abundance	v_gene	j_gene	d_gene	CDR3nt	CDR3aa
NA	TRBV13	TRBJ1-6	NA	TGTGCCAGCAGGCCCATTACCGGCGGTTCACCCCTCCACTTT	CASRPITGGSPLHF
few	TRBV10-3	TRBJ2-2	NA	TGTGCCATCAGTGAGACTACCAAGAACACCGGGGAGCTGTTTTTT	CAISETTKNTGELFF
NA	TRBV20-1	TRBJ1-5	NA	TGCAGTGCTAGAGAGGGGAGGAAAGAAACTTCCAATCAGCCCCAGCATTTT	CSAREGRKETSNQPQHF
NA	TRBV5-1	TRBJ2-2	TRBD2	TGCGCCAGCAGCTTTCAACTAGCGGGCACGTCAGTCGGGGAGCTGTTTTTT	CASSFQLAGTSVGELFF
once	TRBV6-2/TRBV6-3	TRBJ2-7	NA	TGTGCCAGCAGTTACGCGATAGGGGCGACCTACGAGCAGTACTTC	CASSYAIGATYEQYF
many	TRBV24-1	TRBJ1-6	TRBD1	TGTGCCACCAGTGCAGGGGGGTCTTCACCCCTCCACTTT	CATSAGGSSPLHF
once	TRBV20-1	TRBJ1-1	TRBD1	TGCAGTGCTACTCTACAAAGGGACAGGAGGAACACTGAAGCTTTCTTT	CSATLQRDRRNTEAFF
few	TRBV2	TRBJ1-6	NA	TGTGCCAGCAGTGCAGGGGCTAATTCACCCCTCCACTTT	CASSAGANSPLHF
once	TRBV9	TRBJ2-3	TRBD1	TGTGCCAGCAGCCCAGCAAGGGGGCCTAGCACAGATACGCAGTATTTT	CASSPARGPSTDTQYF
few	TRBV4-1	TRBJ1-2	TRBD1	TGCGCCAGCAGCCAGTTAACAGACAGGGAACGTAGCTACACCTTC	CASSQLTDRERSYTF
few	TRBV20-1	TRBJ2-1	TRBD2	TGCAGTGCTAGAGATCGACTGGGAAGCGGGAGGAGCTCCTACAATGAGCAGTTCTTC	CSARDRLGSGRSSYNEQFF
NA	TRBV5-1	TRBJ1-4	TRBD1	TGCGCCAGCAGCCTTGGGACAGGGGTGCGAGCAACTAATGAAAAACTGTTTTTT	CASSLGTGVRATNEKLFF
NA	TRBV7-3	TRBJ2-3	TRBD2	TGTGCCAGCAGCTTACTAGCGGGTAGGAGAGATACGCAGTATTTT	CASSLLAGRRDTQYF
once	TRBV20-1	TRBJ2-1	TRBD1	TGCAGTGCTAGGCCTAGACAGGGAGCCAACAATGGGCAGTTCTTC	CSARPRQGANNGQFF
many	TRBV5-1	TRBJ1-4	NA	TGCGCCAGCAGCATTCTGGACAGTAATGAAAAACTGTTTTTT	CASSILDSNEKLFF
NA	TRBV28	TRBJ2-4	NA	TGTGCCAGCAGCCCTACCCTAGGGGGGAACATTCAGTACTTC	CASSPTLGGNIQYF
NA	TRBV6-6	TRBJ2-1	NA	TGTGCCAGCAGATTTCTTAAGGATGAGCAGTTCTTC	CASRFLKDEQFF
many	TRBV20-1	TRBJ2-5	NA	TGCAGTGCTAGTTACGAGACCCAGTACTTC	CSASYETQYF
few	TRBV5-5	TRBJ2-1	TRBD1	TGTGCCAGCAGCACCCGGGACAGTGATTACAATGAGCAGTTCTTC	CASSTRDSDYNEQFF
NA	TRBV25-1	TRBJ1-2	TRBD1	TGTGCCAGCGGGGAACAGGGGGCCGCTAACTATGGCTACACCTTC	CASGEQGAANYGYTF
NA	TRBV20-1	TRBJ2-1	TRBD2	TGCGGTGCCCCGACTAGCGGGGGGGGCAATGAGCAGTTCTTC	CGAPTSGGGNEQFF
NA	TRBV28	TRBJ2-1	NA	TGTGCCAGCAGTTTTTTGACAAACAATGAGCAGTTCTTC	CASSFLTNNEQFF
NA	TRBV7-2	TRBJ1-1	NA	TGTGCCAGCAGCTACACAGGGTTAGGCACTGAAGCTTTCTTT	CASSYTGLGTEAFF
NA	TRBV7-9	TRBJ2-1	NA	TGTGCCAGCTTCCCTTCCGGGTATGGCAATGAGCAGTTCTTC	CASFPSGYGNEQFF
few	TRBV20-1	TRBJ2-5	TRBD1	TGCAGTGCCCGGGACAGGGTAGCAGAGACCCAGTACTTC	CSARDRVAETQYF
few	TRBV7-2	TRBJ2-3	TRBD2	TGTGCCAGCAGCTTACAGAGTGAGCGGGGACGCACAGATACGCAGTATTTT	CASSLQSERGRTDTQYF
few	TRBV9	TRBJ2-1	NA	TGTGCCAGCAGCGTAGCTGAGGGTGGGAACAATGAGCAGTTCTTC	CASSVAEGGNNEQFF
NA	TRBV6-5	TRBJ2-1	TRBD2	TGTGCCAGCAGTTACTCGGGGGTAGCGGGGGGGCGTTCCTACAATGAGCAGTTCTTC	CASSYSGVAGGRSYNEQFF
few	TRBV12-3/TRBV12-4	TRBJ1-6	TRBD1	TGTGCCAGCACCCCGACAGGGGGCAATTCACCCCTCCACTTT	CASTPTGGNSPLHF
few	TRBV29-1	TRBJ2-3	NA	TGCAGCGGGAGACTGGGGGGCACGCAGTATTTT	CSGRLGGTQYF
NA	TRBV12-3/TRBV12-4	TRBJ2-2	NA	TGTGCCAGCAGTTGGTCCGGGTCTTACACCGGGGAGCTGTTTTTT	CASSWSGSYTGELFF
few	TRBV27	TRBJ2-1	TRBD1	TGTGCCAGCAGTGGAGGACAGGTCAGGCGCAACAATGAGCAGTTCTTC	CASSGGQVRRNNEQFF
NA	TRBV7-8	TRBJ2-3	NA	TGTGCCAGCAGCCTAAGGGATTACACAGATACGCAGTATTTT	CASSLRDYTDTQYF
NA	TRBV12-3/TRBV12-4	TRBJ1-2	NA	TGTGCCAGCCAACTGAGCGGATCATATGGCTACACCTTC	CASQLSGSYGYTF
many	TRBV10-3	TRBJ1-5	TRBD1	TGTGCCATCAGCGACAGGGGCGGTCAGCCCCAGCATTTT	CAISDRGGQPQHF
few	TRBV27	TRBJ1-5	NA	TGTGCCAGCAGTTCCAACCGGGGCAGTGATCAGCCCCAGCATTTT	CASSSNRGSDQPQHF
few	TRBV2	TRBJ1-3	NA	TGTGCCAGCAGTGGGTCCGGGACGGTTCTCTCTGGAAACACCATATATTTT	CASSGSGTVLSGNTIYF
few	TRBV20-1	TRBJ2-5	NA	TGCAGTGCTAGCCCCGATAGAGAAGAGCAGTACTTC	CSASPDREEQYF
few	TRBV20-1	TRBJ1-1	NA	TGCAGTGCCCCCTTAGGTAACACTGAAGCTTTCTTT	CSAPLGNTEAFF
NA	TRBV20-1	TRBJ1-2	NA	TGCAGTGCTAGGGTAGGGGGTAAAGTAGACAGCTTTTACTATGGCTACACCTTC	CSARVGGKVDSFYYGYTF
few	TRBV20-1	TRBJ2-1	NA	TGCAGTGCTAAGCACAGAAGTCTGGAGCAGTTCTTC	CSAKHRSLEQFF